The clone carrying this TCR beta chain was detected a few times. The antigen is not known. The entry originates in a study of identical twins. Regarding the study as a whole: In zero-insertion analyses, partial confounding could arise from invariant MAIT and iNKT cells. Researchers reported weaker excess twin sharing in beta out-of-frame sequences.

Template switching added a universal primer site; cDNA carried unique molecular identifiers. TCRdb analysed the 5' RACE reads with MiXCR anew, one entry per CDR3 protein. The sample lists about 810,000 distinct CDR3 sequences, around an eighth occurring once. There are 14 residues in the CDR3. The ends lost 4 bases at V and 7 bases at J; junction bases unmatched: 4. CDR1 is KGHSH and CDR2 is LQKENI in the germline V gene. These data also formed part of another study, on yellow fever vaccine responses in identical twins.

Sample: PBMCs. This clonotype was sampled from a woman aged 18 to 35 in good health. The chain uses TRBV18 and TRBJ1-4, with 9 nucleotides matching TRBD1. CDR3 sequence reads: CASSLQGAGEKLFF. CDR3 bases: TGTGCCAGCTCACTACAGGGGGCTGGTGAAAAACTGTTTTTT.